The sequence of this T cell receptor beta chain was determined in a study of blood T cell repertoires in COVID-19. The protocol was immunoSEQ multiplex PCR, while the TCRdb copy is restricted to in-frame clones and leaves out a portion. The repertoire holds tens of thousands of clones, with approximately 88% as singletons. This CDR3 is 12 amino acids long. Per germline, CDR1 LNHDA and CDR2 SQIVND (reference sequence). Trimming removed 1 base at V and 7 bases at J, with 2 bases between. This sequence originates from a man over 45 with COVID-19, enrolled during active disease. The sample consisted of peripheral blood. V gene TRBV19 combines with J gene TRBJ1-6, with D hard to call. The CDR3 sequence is CASSIANSPLHF. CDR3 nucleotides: TGTGCCAGTAGTATAGCAAATTCACCCCTCCACTTT.